The clone carrying this T cell receptor beta chain was counted a few times. The antigen is unknown. Sequencing used immunoSEQ multiplex PCR; TCRdb keeps in-frame clones, though not all of them. The sample lists about 2,500,000 clones; approximately 92% were seen once. This sample was included in a study of shared clonotypes between healthy human individuals. General observations from the study: Estimated richness values were generally larger in naive subsets than in memory subsets. The study sampled only blood, and tissue repertoires likely differ.

CDR1 is MDHEN, CDR2 SYDVKM, per germline. The CDR3 is made up of 14 amino acids. V gave up 5 bases and J gave up 3 bases, with 11 bases separating them. The sample taken for sequencing was naive CD4+ T cells sorted from blood. Documented subset: CD45RA+ positively selected. The TCR comes from a man younger than 35 in good health. V usage is TRBV28 and J usage is TRBJ1-5; TRBD1 is a possible D gene (6 bases). CDR3 region: CASSSQGINQPQHF. The CDR3 DNA follows: TGTGCCAGCAGTAGTCAGGGGATCAATCAGCCCCAGCATTTT.